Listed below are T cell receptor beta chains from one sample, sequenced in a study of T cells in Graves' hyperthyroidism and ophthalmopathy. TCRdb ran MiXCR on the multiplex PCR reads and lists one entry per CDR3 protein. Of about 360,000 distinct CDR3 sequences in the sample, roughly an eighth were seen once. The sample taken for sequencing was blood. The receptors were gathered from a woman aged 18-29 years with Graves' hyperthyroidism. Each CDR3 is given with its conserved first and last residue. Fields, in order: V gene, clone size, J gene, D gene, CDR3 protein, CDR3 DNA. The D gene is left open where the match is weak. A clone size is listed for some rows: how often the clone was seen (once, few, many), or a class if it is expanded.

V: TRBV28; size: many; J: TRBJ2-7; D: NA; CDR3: CASSLQDEQYF; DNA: TGTGCCAGCAGTTTACAGGACGAGCAGTACTTC
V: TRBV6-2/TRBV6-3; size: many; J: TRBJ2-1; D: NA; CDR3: CASRGGLPNNEQFF; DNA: TGTGCCTCACGGGGCGGACTCCCAAACAATGAGCAGTTCTTC
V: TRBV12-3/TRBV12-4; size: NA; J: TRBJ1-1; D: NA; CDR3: CASSQVKHGTEAFF; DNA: TGTGCCAGCAGCCAGGTGAAGCATGGGACTGAAGCTTTCTTT
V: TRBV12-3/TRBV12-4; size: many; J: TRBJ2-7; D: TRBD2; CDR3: CASSLGGRRSEQYF; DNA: TGTGCCAGCAGTTTGGGCGGGAGGAGGTCCGAGCAGTACTTC
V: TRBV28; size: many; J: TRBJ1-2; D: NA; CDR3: CASSDYGYTF; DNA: TGTGCCAGCAGTGACTATGGCTACACCTTC
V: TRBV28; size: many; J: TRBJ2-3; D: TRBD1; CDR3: CASSLYQGARSDTQYF; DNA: TGTGCCAGCAGTTTATATCAGGGGGCAAGATCAGATACGCAGTATTTT
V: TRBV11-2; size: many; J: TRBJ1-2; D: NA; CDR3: CASSLFTRGVNGYTF; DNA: TGTGCCAGCAGCCTCTTTACCCGGGGGGTGAATGGCTACACCTTC
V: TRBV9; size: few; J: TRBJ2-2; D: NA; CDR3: CASSSRPGGPDTGELFF; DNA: TGTGCCAGCAGCTCCCGACCGGGGGGCCCCGACACCGGGGAGCTGTTTTTT
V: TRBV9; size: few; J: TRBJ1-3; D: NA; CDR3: CASSVSVRQGNTIYF; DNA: TGTGCCAGCAGCGTCTCCGTACGTCAGGGGAACACCATATATTTT
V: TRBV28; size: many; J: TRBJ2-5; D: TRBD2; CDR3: CASSSLAGVGETQYF; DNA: TGTGCCAGCAGTAGTTTAGCGGGAGTTGGCGAGACCCAGTACTTC
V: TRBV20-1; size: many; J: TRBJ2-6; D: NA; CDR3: CSASLGASGANVLTF; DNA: TGCAGTGCTTCCTTAGGGGCCTCTGGGGCCAACGTCCTGACTTTC
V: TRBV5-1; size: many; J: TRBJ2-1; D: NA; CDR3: CASSSDQYSYNEQFF; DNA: TGCGCCAGCAGCTCCGACCAATACTCCTACAATGAGCAGTTCTTC
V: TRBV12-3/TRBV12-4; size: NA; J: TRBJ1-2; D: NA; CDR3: CASSESEQAAYGYTF; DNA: TGTGCCAGCAGTGAAAGCGAACAGGCAGCCTATGGCTACACCTTC
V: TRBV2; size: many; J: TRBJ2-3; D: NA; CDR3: CASSEGARTDTQYF; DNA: TGTGCCAGCAGTGAAGGGGCCCGCACAGATACGCAGTATTTT
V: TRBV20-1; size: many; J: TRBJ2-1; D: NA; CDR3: CSARAYNEQFF; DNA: TGCAGTGCTAGAGCGTACAATGAGCAGTTCTTC
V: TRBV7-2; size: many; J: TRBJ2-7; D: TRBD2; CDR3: CASSLASVTSGSGGEQYF; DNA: TGTGCCAGCAGCTTAGCGTCCGTGACTAGCGGGAGTGGCGGGGAGCAGTACTTC
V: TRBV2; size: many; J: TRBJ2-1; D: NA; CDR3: CASSRGLAVTYNEQFF; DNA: TGTGCCAGCAGCCGTGGTTTAGCGGTAACATACAATGAGCAGTTCTTC
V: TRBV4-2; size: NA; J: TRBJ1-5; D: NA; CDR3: CASSHDLGSNQPQHF; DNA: TGTGCCAGCAGCCACGACTTGGGAAGCAATCAGCCCCAGCATTTT
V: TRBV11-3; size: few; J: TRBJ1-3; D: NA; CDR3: CASSSGGFSGNTIYF; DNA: TGTGCCAGCAGCTCCGGGGGATTCTCTGGAAACACCATATATTTT
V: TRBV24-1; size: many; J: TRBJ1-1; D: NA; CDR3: CATSDWLRATNTEAFF; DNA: TGTGCCACCAGTGATTGGTTAAGGGCTACGAACACTGAAGCTTTCTTT
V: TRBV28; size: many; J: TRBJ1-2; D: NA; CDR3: CASREHRQTFVGYTF; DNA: TGTGCCAGCAGAGAACACAGGCAGACGTTCGTTGGCTACACCTTC
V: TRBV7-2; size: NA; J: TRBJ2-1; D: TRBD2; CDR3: CASSLFHPLAGGAGDEQFF; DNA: TGTGCCAGCAGCTTATTTCATCCGCTAGCGGGCGGGGCGGGCGATGAGCAGTTCTTC
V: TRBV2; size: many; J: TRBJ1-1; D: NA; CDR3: CASIQDSPNTEAFF; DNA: TGTGCCAGCATTCAGGACAGTCCTAACACTGAAGCTTTCTTT
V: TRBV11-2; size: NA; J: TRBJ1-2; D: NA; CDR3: CASSLDSGRGSYGYTF; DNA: TGTGCCAGCAGCTTAGATTCAGGCCGGGGTAGCTATGGCTACACCTTC
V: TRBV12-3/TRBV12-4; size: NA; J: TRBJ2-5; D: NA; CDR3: CASSPINGETQYF; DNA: TGTGCCAGCAGTCCCATAAACGGAGAGACCCAGTACTTC
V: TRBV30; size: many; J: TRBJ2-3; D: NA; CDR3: CAWRGFDTQYF; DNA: TGTGCCTGGAGAGGTTTCGATACGCAGTATTTT
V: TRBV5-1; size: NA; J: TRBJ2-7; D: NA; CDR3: CASSLAPIYEQYF; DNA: TGCGCCAGCAGCTTAGCACCGATATACGAGCAGTACTTC
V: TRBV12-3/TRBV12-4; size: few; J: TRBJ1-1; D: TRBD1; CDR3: CASSSGTRGGNTEAFF; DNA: TGTGCCAGCAGTTCAGGGACCAGGGGGGGGAACACTGAAGCTTTCTTT
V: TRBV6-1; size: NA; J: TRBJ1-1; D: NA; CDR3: CASRTEDRENTEAFF; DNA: TGTGCCAGCAGGACAGAGGACAGAGAGAACACTGAAGCTTTCTTT
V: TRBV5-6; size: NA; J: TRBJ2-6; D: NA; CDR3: CASSWGHRVPYGANVLTF; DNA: TGTGCCAGCAGCTGGGGTCACAGGGTCCCCTATGGGGCCAACGTCCTGACTTTC
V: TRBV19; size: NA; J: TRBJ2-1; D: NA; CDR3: CASSSSGTLSYNEQFF; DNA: TGTGCCAGTAGTTCGTCCGGGACTTTATCCTACAATGAGCAGTTCTTC
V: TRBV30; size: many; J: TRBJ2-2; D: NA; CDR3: CAWSVIGTGELFF; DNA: TGTGCCTGGAGTGTAATTGGCACCGGGGAGCTGTTTTTT
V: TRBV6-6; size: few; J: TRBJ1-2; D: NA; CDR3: CASSSSDRSYGYTF; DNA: TGTGCCAGCAGTTCTTCTGACAGGTCCTATGGCTACACCTTC
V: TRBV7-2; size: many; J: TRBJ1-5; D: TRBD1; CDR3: CASSYAGQGAIGQPQHF; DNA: TGTGCCAGCAGCTACGCGGGACAGGGGGCTATTGGTCAGCCCCAGCATTTT
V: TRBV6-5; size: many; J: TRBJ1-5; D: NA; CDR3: CASSYSGDQPQHF; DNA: TGTGCCAGCAGTTACTCGGGGGATCAGCCCCAGCATTTT
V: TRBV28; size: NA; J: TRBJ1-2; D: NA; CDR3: CASSFGGFGGYTF; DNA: TGTGCCAGCAGCTTTGGGGGTTTTGGAGGCTACACCTTC
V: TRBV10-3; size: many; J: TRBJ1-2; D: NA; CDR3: CAISDDSYGYTF; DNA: TGTGCCATCAGTGATGACAGCTATGGCTACACCTTC
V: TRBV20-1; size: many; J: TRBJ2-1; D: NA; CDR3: CSATGTLLYNEQFF; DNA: TGCAGTGCAACCGGGACTCTCCTTTACAATGAGCAGTTCTTC
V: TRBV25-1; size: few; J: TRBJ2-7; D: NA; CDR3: CASSFLITYEQYF; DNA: TGTGCCAGCAGTTTTCTGATTACCTACGAGCAGTACTTC